Listed below are T cell receptor beta chains from one sample, sequenced in a study of shared clonotypes between healthy human individuals. Sequenced by immunoSEQ multiplex PCR; TCRdb stores in-frame clones only, minus some. Among roughly 650,000 clones listed, roughly 96% were seen once. The sequenced sample was naive CD8+ T cells sorted from blood. All receptors derive from a woman in her 30s in good health. CDR3s include the opening cysteine and the closing phenylalanine or tryptophan. A D gene is named only where the DNA matches it firmly. Some rows mark clone size as missing; the rest say once, few, many or name a class of expanded clone.

D: .; V: TRBV19; J: TRBJ2-7; length: 16; size: .; CDR3: CASSIRYLTPSNEQYF; DNA: TGTGCCAGTAGTATCCGATACTTAACACCTTCCAACGAGCAGTACTTC
D: TRBD1; V: TRBV7-9; J: TRBJ1-1; length: 18; size: .; CDR3: CASGQTGFFSPRGTEAFF; DNA: TGTGCCAGCGGTCAGACAGGGTTTTTTTCACCTCGTGGCACTGAAGCTTTCTTT
D: TRBD1; V: TRBV4-1; J: TRBJ1-5; length: 17; size: .; CDR3: CASSHDPGDRDNQPQHF; DNA: TGCGCCAGCAGCCATGACCCTGGGGACAGGGACAATCAGCCCCAGCATTTT
D: .; V: TRBV7-2; J: TRBJ1-1; length: 14; size: .; CDR3: CASSLRGRGTEAFF; DNA: TGTGCCAGCAGCTTAAGGGGTCGGGGCACTGAAGCTTTCTTT
D: TRBD1; V: TRBV5-5; J: TRBJ1-1; length: 15; size: .; CDR3: CASSLDRGMNTEAFF; DNA: TGTGCCAGCAGCTTGGACAGGGGTATGAACACTGAAGCTTTCTTT
D: .; V: TRBV15; J: TRBJ2-1; length: 14; size: .; CDR3: CATSREGGTDEQFF; DNA: TGTGCCACCAGCAGAGAGGGCGGGACCGATGAGCAGTTCTTC
D: TRBD1; V: TRBV27; J: TRBJ1-2; length: 12; size: .; CDR3: CASSSTGFGYTF; DNA: TGTGCCAGCAGTTCGACAGGGTTTGGCTACACCTTC
D: .; V: TRBV30; J: TRBJ2-2; length: 14; size: .; CDR3: CAWSVSPPPGELFF; DNA: TGTGCCTGGAGTGTGTCCCCACCCCCCGGGGAGCTGTTTTTT
D: .; V: TRBV29-1; J: TRBJ2-7; length: 13; size: .; CDR3: CSVVGEGVYEQYF; DNA: TGCAGCGTTGTTGGGGAGGGGGTCTACGAGCAGTACTTC
D: TRBD1; V: TRBV6-6; J: TRBJ2-2; length: 16; size: .; CDR3: CASSYKGATNTGELFF; DNA: TGTGCCAGCAGTTACAAGGGGGCAACGAACACCGGGGAGCTGTTTTTT
D: TRBD2; V: TRBV5-4; J: TRBJ2-7; length: 15; size: .; CDR3: CASSWGTSVSYEQYF; DNA: TGTGCCAGCAGCTGGGGGACTAGCGTTAGCTACGAGCAGTACTTC
D: .; V: TRBV28; J: TRBJ2-2; length: 14; size: .; CDR3: CASIRTDLTGELFF; DNA: TGTGCCAGCATCCGGACAGATCTCACCGGGGAGCTGTTTTTT
D: .; V: TRBV27; J: TRBJ2-7; length: 14; size: .; CDR3: CASSLRQANYEQYF; DNA: TGTGCCAGCAGTTTGAGACAGGCTAACTACGAGCAGTACTTC
D: TRBD2; V: TRBV28; J: TRBJ2-2; length: 14; size: .; CDR3: CASSGTSSTGELFF; DNA: TGTGCCAGCAGTGGGACTAGCTCCACCGGGGAGCTGTTTTTT
D: .; V: TRBV2; J: TRBJ2-1; length: 16; size: .; CDR3: CASRAGSGGSYNEQFF; DNA: TGTGCCAGCAGGGCCGGCAGCGGAGGCTCCTACAATGAGCAGTTCTTC
D: .; V: TRBV5-8; J: TRBJ1-6; length: 10; size: .; CDR3: CASNLLPLHF; DNA: TGTGCCAGCAATCTTCTCCCCCTCCACTTT
D: .; V: TRBV6-6; J: TRBJ2-7; length: 14; size: .; CDR3: CASSYVPSAYEQYF; DNA: TGTGCCAGCAGTTACGTGCCTAGCGCCTACGAGCAGTACTTC
D: TRBD1; V: TRBV6-5; J: TRBJ1-1; length: 12; size: .; CDR3: CASSYTGEEAFF; DNA: TGTGCCAGCAGCTATACAGGGGAGGAAGCTTTCTTT
D: .; V: TRBV5-6; J: TRBJ1-1; length: 12; size: .; CDR3: CASSFFDTEAFF; DNA: TGTGCCAGCAGCTTTTTTGACACTGAAGCTTTCTTT
D: .; V: TRBV5-5; J: TRBJ2-7; length: 17; size: .; CDR3: CASSLTGLGSGAYEQYF; DNA: TGTGCCAGCAGCCTCACAGGGTTAGGGAGTGGTGCCTACGAGCAGTACTTC
D: .; V: TRBV5-4; J: TRBJ2-7; length: 12; size: .; CDR3: CASSPDGYEQYF; DNA: TGTGCCAGCAGCCCGGACGGTTACGAGCAGTACTTC
D: .; V: TRBV5-1; J: TRBJ1-1; length: 13; size: .; CDR3: CASSLASEREAFF; DNA: TGCGCCAGCAGCTTGGCGTCTGAAAGAGAGGCTTTCTTT
D: .; V: TRBV25-1; J: TRBJ2-1; length: 12; size: .; CDR3: CASPGLSGEQFF; DNA: TGTGCCAGCCCTGGTCTCTCTGGTGAGCAGTTCTTC
D: .; V: TRBV7-3; J: TRBJ2-1; length: 16; size: .; CDR3: CASSLMAGTGYNEQFF; DNA: TGTGCCAGCAGCTTAATGGCCGGGACCGGATACAATGAGCAGTTCTTC
D: .; V: TRBV12-5; J: TRBJ2-7; length: 13; size: .; CDR3: CASGLGITSEQYF; DNA: TGTGCTAGTGGTTTGGGTATTACGTCCGAGCAGTACTTC
D: .; V: TRBV2; J: TRBJ2-7; length: 13; size: .; CDR3: CASSEEVTYEQYF; DNA: TGTGCCAGCAGTGAAGAGGTAACATACGAGCAGTACTTC
D: TRBD2; V: TRBV4-2; J: TRBJ2-7; length: 16; size: .; CDR3: CASSQTLAGGSYEQYF; DNA: TGTGCCAGCAGCCAAACGCTAGCGGGAGGCTCCTACGAGCAGTACTTC
D: .; V: TRBV28; J: TRBJ1-6; length: 13; size: .; CDR3: CASSQGGISPLHF; DNA: TGTGCCAGCAGCCAAGGGGGGATATCACCCCTCCACTTT
D: .; V: TRBV15; J: TRBJ2-7; length: 17; size: .; CDR3: CATSREYWTEFSHEQYF; DNA: TGTGCCACCAGCAGAGAATATTGGACGGAATTTTCCCACGAGCAGTACTTC
D: .; V: TRBV19; J: TRBJ2-7; length: 13; size: .; CDR3: CASSAAGAYEQYF; DNA: TGTGCCAGTAGTGCGGCAGGAGCCTACGAGCAGTACTTC
D: .; V: TRBV27; J: TRBJ2-3; length: 13; size: .; CDR3: CASSLSGRDTQYF; DNA: TGTGCCAGCAGTTTATCCGGACGAGATACGCAGTATTTT
D: TRBD1; V: TRBV6-1; J: TRBJ1-1; length: 15; size: .; CDR3: CASGEGAGGLDEAFF; DNA: TGTGCCAGCGGTGAAGGGGCAGGGGGCTTGGATGAAGCTTTCTTT
D: TRBD2; V: TRBV4-2; J: TRBJ2-7; length: 15; size: .; CDR3: CASSQVASGVHEQYF; DNA: TGTGCCAGCAGCCAAGTGGCTAGCGGTGTGCACGAGCAGTACTTC
D: .; V: TRBV28; J: TRBJ1-5; length: 11; size: .; CDR3: CASSFGQPQHF; DNA: TGTGCCAGCAGTTTCGGCCAGCCCCAGCATTTT
D: .; V: TRBV5-4; J: TRBJ2-2; length: 14; size: .; CDR3: CASSLMGATGELFF; DNA: TGTGCCAGCAGCTTGATGGGGGCCACCGGGGAGCTGTTTTTT
D: .; V: TRBV11-3; J: TRBJ2-1; length: 16; size: .; CDR3: CASSSPEGGTYNEQFF; DNA: TGTGCCAGCAGCTCTCCTGAAGGGGGGACTTACAATGAGCAGTTCTTC
D: TRBD2; V: TRBV13; J: TRBJ2-2; length: 15; size: .; CDR3: CASSYIGGGTGELFF; DNA: TGTGCCAGCAGCTATATCGGGGGAGGGACCGGGGAGCTGTTTTTT
D: .; V: TRBV27; J: TRBJ1-5; length: 13; size: .; CDR3: CASSSEVGQPQHF; DNA: TGTGCCAGCAGTTCCGAGGTTGGTCAGCCCCAGCATTTT
D: .; V: TRBV19; J: TRBJ1-1; length: 14; size: .; CDR3: CASSPRQQNTEAFF; DNA: TGTGCCAGTAGTCCCCGACAGCAGAACACTGAAGCTTTCTTT
D: TRBD2; V: TRBV7-2; J: TRBJ2-1; length: 18; size: .; CDR3: CASSALPPLAESGYEQFF; DNA: TGTGCCAGCAGCGCACTCCCTCCCCTAGCGGAGAGCGGCTATGAGCAGTTCTTC
D: .; V: TRBV2; J: TRBJ2-7; length: 14; size: .; CDR3: CASSEALVRNEQYF; DNA: TGTGCCAGCAGTGAAGCCCTAGTTCGGAACGAGCAGTACTTC
D: TRBD2; V: TRBV7-8; J: TRBJ2-1; length: 17; size: .; CDR3: CASSSSSSGSSYNEQFF; DNA: TGTGCCAGCAGCTCCAGCTCAAGCGGGAGCTCCTACAATGAGCAGTTCTTC
D: TRBD2; V: TRBV9; J: TRBJ2-2; length: 16; size: .; CDR3: CASSVATSGRDGELFF; DNA: TGTGCCAGCAGCGTAGCTACTAGCGGGAGGGACGGGGAGCTGTTTTTT
D: .; V: TRBV7-2; J: TRBJ2-1; length: 15; size: .; CDR3: CASSRYSLDGNEQFF; DNA: TGTGCCAGCAGCCGATACTCCCTAGATGGCAATGAGCAGTTCTTC
D: .; V: TRBV2; J: TRBJ1-2; length: 12; size: .; CDR3: CASSAESYGYTF; DNA: TGTGCCAGCAGTGCGGAATCATATGGCTACACCTTC
D: .; V: TRBV30; J: TRBJ1-1; length: 14; size: .; CDR3: CAWSVGGLSTEAFF; DNA: TGTGCCTGGAGTGTGGGGGGCTTGAGCACTGAAGCTTTCTTT
D: .; V: TRBV13; J: TRBJ2-2; length: 14; size: .; CDR3: CASAPGRSTGELFF; DNA: TGTGCCTCTGCACCCGGGAGATCAACCGGGGAGCTGTTTTTT
D: .; V: TRBV27; J: TRBJ1-4; length: 15; size: .; CDR3: CASRSLGPVGEKLFF; DNA: TGTGCCAGCAGATCCCTTGGGCCTGTCGGCGAAAAACTGTTTTTT
D: .; V: TRBV19; J: TRBJ1-6; length: 15; size: .; CDR3: CASSASGHLDSPLHF; DNA: TGTGCCAGTAGTGCATCGGGACACTTAGATTCACCCCTCCACTTT
D: .; V: TRBV6-5; J: TRBJ1-2; length: 13; size: .; CDR3: CASSYSNLEGYTF; DNA: TGTGCCAGCAGTTACTCGAATTTAGAAGGCTACACCTTC
D: TRBD1; V: TRBV14; J: TRBJ2-7; length: 17; size: .; CDR3: CASSRRTVQGVVHEQYF; DNA: TGTGCCAGCAGCCGGAGAACTGTACAGGGGGTGGTTCACGAGCAGTACTTC
D: .; V: TRBV4-1; J: TRBJ1-5; length: 16; size: .; CDR3: CASSQDLGRGHQPQHF; DNA: TGCGCCAGCAGCCAAGATCTTGGCAGGGGCCATCAGCCCCAGCATTTT
D: TRBD1; V: TRBV7-6; J: TRBJ1-1; length: 16; size: .; CDR3: CASSSLQGQLNTEAFF; DNA: TGTGCCAGCAGCTCGTTGCAGGGACAGCTGAACACTGAAGCTTTCTTT
D: TRBD2; V: TRBV5-8; J: TRBJ2-7; length: 17; size: .; CDR3: CASSFGTSGRTSYEQYF; DNA: TGTGCCAGCAGCTTCGGGACTAGCGGGAGGACCTCCTACGAGCAGTACTTC
D: .; V: TRBV6-5; J: TRBJ1-2; length: 13; size: once; CDR3: CASSYLTGYGYTF; DNA: TGTGCCAGCAGTTACCTCACGGGATATGGCTACACCTTC